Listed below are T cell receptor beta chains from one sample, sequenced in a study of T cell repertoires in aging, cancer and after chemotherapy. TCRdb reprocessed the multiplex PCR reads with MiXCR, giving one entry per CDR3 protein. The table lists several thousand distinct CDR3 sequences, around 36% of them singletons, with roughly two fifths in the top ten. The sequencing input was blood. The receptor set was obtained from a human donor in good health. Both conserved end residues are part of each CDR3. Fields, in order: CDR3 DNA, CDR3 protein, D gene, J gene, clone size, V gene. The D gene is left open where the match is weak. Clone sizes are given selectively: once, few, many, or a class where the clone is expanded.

TGTGCCAGCAGTTACGTAGCGAACACTGAAGCTTTCTTT,CASSYVANTEAFF,NA,TRBJ1-1,NA,TRBV12-3/TRBV12-4
TGCGCCAGCGAAAGACAGGGGGCAGAGACCGGGGAGCTGTTTTTT,CASERQGAETGELFF,TRBD1,TRBJ2-2,NA,TRBV5-1
TGTGCCAGCAGCTTTAAGGGCGCGAACACTGAAGCTTTCTTT,CASSFKGANTEAFF,NA,TRBJ1-1,few,TRBV5-5
TGTGCCAGCAGCTCTCCATCGGTGACAGGGACTAACTATGGCTACACCTTC,CASSSPSVTGTNYGYTF,TRBD1,TRBJ1-2,few,TRBV5-6
TGTGCCAGCAGTGTCCGTTTGAGATCTTATAATTCACCCCTCCACTTT,CASSVRLRSYNSPLHF,NA,TRBJ1-6,medium-sized,TRBV6-5
TGTGCCAGCAGCGGTCAGGGCGGCACCACTGAAGCTTTCTTT,CASSGQGGTTEAFF,NA,TRBJ1-1,NA,TRBV11-3
TGTGCCAGCAGCTTAGGGGAGGCCCGGGCCGGGGAGCTGTTTTTT,CASSLGEARAGELFF,NA,TRBJ2-2,NA,TRBV7-2
TGTGCCTCCACCGCCGACTCTGGAAACACCATATATTTT,CASTADSGNTIYF,NA,TRBJ1-3,NA,TRBV19
TGTGCCAGCAGTGACAAAGGGGACACCGGGGAGCTGTTTTTT,CASSDKGDTGELFF,NA,TRBJ2-2,NA,TRBV6-5
TGTGCCAGCAGCTTGGCCCCACTAGCGGGGGGGCGCAACGAGCAGTACTTC,CASSLAPLAGGRNEQYF,TRBD2,TRBJ2-7,NA,TRBV5-4
TGTGCCAGCAGAGGAACAGGGGGCCGAGAGACCCAGTACTTC,CASRGTGGRETQYF,TRBD1,TRBJ2-5,few,TRBV6-1
TGTGCCAGCAGTTACGTAGCACAGGGTTTCTACGAGCAGTACTTC,CASSYVAQGFYEQYF,NA,TRBJ2-7,NA,TRBV27
TGTGCTATCTGGACAGGGGTCGGCTACACCTTC,CAIWTGVGYTF,TRBD1,TRBJ1-2,medium-sized,TRBV6-5
TGTGCCAGCACTAAAGACAGCCGGCTGGAAGCTTTCTTT,CASTKDSRLEAFF,NA,TRBJ1-1,NA,TRBV6-5
TGTGCCAGCTCACCACAGGGGGGTAATGAAAAACTGTTTTTT,CASSPQGGNEKLFF,NA,TRBJ1-4,NA,TRBV18
TGTGCCAGTAGGGGGGATCACTACGAGCAGTACTTC,CASRGDHYEQYF,NA,TRBJ2-7,few,TRBV19
TGTGCTACGGGGGTACGTTGGACTGAAGCTTTCTTT,CATGVRWTEAFF,NA,TRBJ1-1,few,TRBV19
TGTGCCAGCAGTTTATCGGGACAGCCCCATGGCTACACCTTC,CASSLSGQPHGYTF,TRBD1,TRBJ1-2,NA,TRBV27